A single sample gave rise to the 22 T cell receptor beta chains below, sequenced in a study of T cell responses to AZD1222 COVID-19 vaccine. The repertoire was sequenced with immunoSEQ multiplex PCR; TCRdb's copy has only in-frame clones and lacks some. Counted here are about 99,000 clones, about 88% occurring once; the ten biggest clones make up 18%. The sequences come from peripheral blood, collected on day 0 of AZD1222 vaccination. Receptors were obtained from an adult in good health.

The chain couples TRBV5-4 to TRBJ2-3, with TRBD2 identical over 10 bases. The J segment lost 5 bases and the V segment lost 0 bases, leaving 6 bases of the junction unmatched. The germline V gene encodes CDR1 SGHNT and CDR2 YYREEE (reference sequence). The CDR3 sequence is 16 residues long. In DNA, the CDR3 is TGTGCCAGCAGCTTGGGTCTAGCGGGGGTCGAAGATACGCAGTATTTT. As protein: CASSLGLAGVEDTQYF.

The chain employs TRBV29-1 and TRBJ2-1; 8 bases match TRBD2. The V gene end was trimmed by 6 bases and the J gene end by 7 bases; junction bases not matched to a gene: 8. In germline, CDR1 is SQVTM, CDR2 ANQGSEA. The CDR3 runs 13 residues. Here the CDR3 reads CSVAGAGGNEQFF. CDR3 nucleotide sequence: TGCAGCGTAGCGGGGGCCGGAGGGAATGAGCAGTTCTTC.

The CDR3 sequence is CASSPSVSGSAKEQYF. For the CDR3, the DNA is TGTGCCAGCAGCCCCTCGGTTTCAGGGTCAGCGAAGGAGCAGTACTTC. V gene TRBV3-1 (or the pseudogene TRBV3-2) combines with J gene TRBJ2-7; D possibly corresponds to TRBD1 (5 bases). Germline CDR1 is LGHDT and CDR2 is YNNKEL (reference sequence). The CDR3 is made up of 16 amino acids. The ends were cut back, 4 bases at V and 7 bases at J, with 23 bases in the middle.

This chain links TRBV19 with TRBJ1-1; D perhaps matches TRBD1 (6 bases). The CDR3 spans 14 residues. From germline, CDR1 is LNHDA and CDR2 SQIVND (reference sequence). The ends were cut back, 6 bases at V and 1 base at J, with 12 bases in the middle. CDR3 loop: CASSRETGNTEAFF. The DNA of the CDR3 is TGTGCCAGTAGCAGAGAGACAGGGAACACTGAAGCTTTCTTT.

This clone occurred a few times. This rearrangement joins TRBV21-1 to TRBJ2-1. TRBV21-1 is described as a pseudogene. This CDR3 is built from 14 residues. In nucleotides, the CDR3 is TGTGCCAGCAGGAGTCTAGTGGGGACCAATGAGCAGTTCTTC. Protein sequence: CASRSLVGTNEQFF.

The J gene is TRBJ2-3, the V gene TRBV18, with D tentatively TRBD2 (7 bases). Germline values: CDR1 KGHSH, CDR2 LQKENI. V lost 5 bases to trimming and J lost 4 bases, with 19 bases between them. This CDR3 is built from 16 residues. The CDR3 protein is CASSTGGGALPDTQYF. CDR3 coding DNA: TGTGCCAGCTCAACAGGTGGGGGGGCTCTCCCAGATACGCAGTATTTT.

V and J are TRBV11-2 and TRBJ2-5; 7 bases agree with TRBD2. V shed 3 bases and J 2 bases; nucleotides not matched to a gene: 6. The CDR3 totals 15 residues. Per germline, CDR1 SGHAT and CDR2 FQNNGV. CDR3 sequence: CASSFLSGGQETQYF. The CDR3 nucleotides read TGTGCCAGCAGCTTCCTATCGGGGGGACAAGAGACCCAGTACTTC. The full variable domain, in which reference TRBV11-2 and TRBJ2-5 provide the parts outside the CDR3, is EAGVAQSPRYKIIEKRQSVAFWCNPISGHATLYWYQQILGQGPKLLIQFQNNGVVDDSQLPKDRFSAERLKGVDSTLKIQPAKLEDSAVYLCASSFLSGGQETQYFGPGTRLLVL.

V gene TRBV6-6 combines with J gene TRBJ2-7; D possibly corresponds to TRBD2 (7 bases). The ends were cut back, 5 bases at V and 4 bases at J, with 33 bases in the middle. There are 20 residues in the CDR3. CDR1 is MNHNY, CDR2 SVGAGI, per germline (reference sequence). CDR3 sequence reads: CASSLSRGSSSGGAVYEQYF. CDR3 sequence (DNA): TGTGCCAGCAGTCTCAGCAGGGGTTCGTCTAGTGGGGGGGCCGTTTACGAGCAGTACTTC.

This rearrangement joins TRBV18 to TRBJ2-2; D ambiguous. CDR3 length equals 16 residues. V lost 6 bases to trimming and J lost 5 bases, with 19 bases between them. Germline CDR1 KGHSH, CDR2 LQKENI. The CDR3 reads CASSKRAETATGELFF. CDR3 in DNA: TGTGCCAGCTCCAAGAGAGCCGAAACGGCGACCGGGGAGCTGTTTTTT. The full variable domain, its missing parts supplied by reference TRBV18 and TRBJ2-2, is NAGVMQNPRHLVRRRGQEARLRCSPMKGHSHVYWYRQLPEEGLKFMVYLQKENIIDESGMPKERFSAEFPKEGPSILRIQQVVRGDSAAYFCASSKRAETATGELFFGEGSRLTVL.

The chain uses TRBV30 and TRBJ2-1; 9 bases agree with TRBD1. Trimming at V came to 2 bases and at J to 7 bases, leaving 9 bases not matched to a gene. Germline V gives CDR1 GTSNPN, CDR2 SVGIG (reference sequence). This CDR3 spans 15 amino acids. CDR3 coding DNA: TGTGCCTGGAGTCTCACAGGGGGCGCGATAAATGAGCAGTTCTTC. It specifies CAWSLTGGAINEQFF.

This chain joins TRBV5-5 and TRBJ1-5, with D possibly being TRBD1 (5 bases). The CDR3 has 15 residues. The germline CDR1 and CDR2 sequences are SGHKS and YYEKEE (reference sequence). Deletions cut 0 bases from V and 0 bases from J, with 7 bases between. CDR3 amino acids: CASSLGQLSNQPQHF. As DNA, the CDR3 is TGTGCCAGCAGCTTGGGACAGCTTAGCAATCAGCCCCAGCATTTT.

V usage is TRBV10-2 and J usage is TRBJ2-7, with 9 bases identical to TRBD1. This CDR3 has 12 amino acids. Germline loops: CDR1 WSHSY, CDR2 SAAADI. J lost 6 bases, V lost 7 bases, and 4 bases had no gene match. CDR3 protein: CASTRTGAEQYF. The CDR3 DNA reads as TGCGCCAGCACTCGGACAGGGGCCGAGCAGTACTTC.

This clone has just a few counts. The same CDR3 can be traced to other DNA sequences in this sample. The rearrangement joins TRBV20-1 to TRBJ1-1; D remains unclear. The CDR3 consists of 11 residues. The germline V gene encodes CDR1 DFQATT and CDR2 SNEGSKA (reference sequence). Trimming stripped 3 bases from V and 4 bases from J, with 6 bases between. The CDR3 coding sequence is TGCAGTGCTAGTAGGAGCACTGAAGCTTTCTTT. Its translation is CSASRSTEAFF.

This chain links TRBV3-1 (or the pseudogene TRBV3-2) with TRBJ2-1; 7 nucleotides agree with TRBD2. V lost 4 bases and J lost 7; bases outside the gene matches: 10. CDR3 length equals 15 residues. Germline CDR1 LGHDT, CDR2 YNNKEL (reference sequence). CDR3 amino acids: CASSPGLVGGNEQFF. The DNA for the CDR3 is TGTGCCAGCAGCCCAGGACTAGTGGGGGGTAATGAGCAGTTCTTC.

V and J are TRBV30 and TRBJ1-2; D is ambiguous. V lost 5 bases and J 0 bases, leaving 10 bases between the germline ends. CDR1 and CDR2 (germline): GTSNPN, SVGIG (reference sequence). The CDR3 length is 13 residues. The CDR3 nucleotides read TGTGCCTGGGGCCTCCCGTCTAACTATGGCTACACCTTC. Protein product: CAWGLPSNYGYTF.

The CDR3 coding sequence is TGCGCCAGCAGCCCCCGGGACAGCGAGGATTCACCCCTCCACTTT. This encodes CASSPRDSEDSPLHF. V gene TRBV5-1 combines with J gene TRBJ1-6, with 7 nucleotides matching TRBD1. V lost 4 bases and J lost 8; bases outside the gene matches: 9. CDR3 size: 15 residues. Germline-derived CDR1 and CDR2 are SGHRS and YFSETQ.

This rearrangement joins TRBV5-1 to TRBJ2-5, with 8 positions matching TRBD2. V lost 3 bases, J lost 0 bases, and 10 bases stayed unmatched. Germline assignment: CDR1 SGHRS and CDR2 YFSETQ. This CDR3 comprises 17 residues. The CDR3 nucleotides are TGCGCCAGCAGCTCTGGTCTTAGCGGGGCCCACCAAGAGACCCAGTACTTC. It codes for CASSSGLSGAHQETQYF.

V gene TRBV29-1 combines with J gene TRBJ1-1; D call uncertain. Germline V gene data show CDR1 as SQVTM and CDR2 as ANQGSEA. This CDR3 is 14 amino acids long. The germline V and J ends were trimmed by 5 bases and 3 bases, with 16 bases remaining between them. The CDR3 loop is CSVPSGAGDTEAFF. In nucleotides, the CDR3 is TGCAGCGTTCCCTCCGGAGCCGGGGACACTGAAGCTTTCTTT.

The chain uses TRBV7-9 and TRBJ1-1; TRBD1 aligns across 7 bases. V lost 5 bases and J lost 1; bases outside the gene matches: 10. Per the germline V gene, CDR1 is SEHNR and CDR2 is FQNEAQ (reference sequence). The CDR3 sequence is 16 residues long. CDR3 bases: TGTGCCAGCAGCGCCCCCGGGAGGGGGCAGAACACTGAAGCTTTCTTT. Protein product: CASSAPGRGQNTEAFF.

The gene calls are TRBV7-9 and TRBJ1-1, with D uncertain. CDR3 length: 15 amino acids. CDR1 is SEHNR, CDR2 FQNEAQ, per germline (reference sequence). The ends were cut back, 2 bases at V and 8 bases at J, with 18 bases in the middle. The CDR3 loop reads CASSLFGRDTTEAFF. The CDR3 DNA is TGTGCCAGCAGCTTATTTGGGAGGGATACTACCGAAGCTTTCTTT.

J is TRBJ2-5 and V is TRBV4-2; unclear D gene. The CDR3 has 11 residues. The V and J ends lost 0 bases and 14 bases respectively, with 10 bases between them. CDR1 and CDR2 (germline): LGHNA, YNFKEQ. The CDR3 loop is CASSQEELVYF. The CDR3, as DNA: TGTGCCAGCAGCCAAGAAGAGCTAGTCTACTTC.

The chain carries TRBV11-2 and TRBJ2-1, with D unresolved. V lost 6 bases and J lost 8, with 20 bases in between. Germline-derived CDR1 and CDR2 are SGHAT and FQNNGV. There are 15 residues in the CDR3. The DNA for the CDR3 is TGTGCCAGCAGTCAAAATATTATAGCTTTGCATGAGCAGTTCTTC. This gives the protein CASSQNIIALHEQFF.